This T cell receptor beta chain was observed in a study of vaccination and CD4 T cells after COVID-19 (dated by TCRdb to the early 2020s). About the full investigation: Convalescent patients had a positive SARS-CoV-2 result on nasal swab PCR, and of these patients, nine had mild disease and one had severe disease. In the convalescent cohort there were six males and four females, among whom were two Hispanic individuals, seven Caucasians, two Asians and one multiracial person. Participants got two doses of the Pfizer-BioNTech BNT162b2 vaccine (n=8) or two doses of the Moderna mRNA-1273 vaccine (n=2). Post-COVID blood samples were collected from convalescent patients a median of about 92 days after diagnosis, with a range of about 35 to 180 days. Post-vaccine blood samples were taken a median of around 70 days after the second vaccine dose, with a range of about 13 to 250 days. For stimulating the cultures, overlapping spike peptide pools were used, derived from SARS-CoV-2 as well as from the common cold coronaviruses HCoV-NL63, HCoV-OC43 and HCoV-229E. Control cultures received a CEFX viral epitope pool as the positive control, an HIV-1 Nef peptide pool as the negative control, or no peptide. In 10 COVID-19 convalescent patients and several infection-naive healthy vaccine recipients, researchers compared the spike-specific CD4+ TCR repertoire from before mRNA vaccination with the repertoire from after. What the authors observed across the whole study: In convalescent patients, a median 86.3% of post-vaccine SARS-CoV-2-reactive clones were detected only after vaccination, and vaccine-specific priming was suggested by this finding. Relatively few convalescent patients were included in the study, and early timepoints after natural infection were not analyzed. Of the vaccine-specific clones in convalescent patients, 304 of 307, or nearly all, reacted only to SARS-CoV-2 spike and did not cross-react with common cold coronaviruses. Although the median number of SARS-CoV-2-reactive clonotypes went up from roughly 20 after infection to more than 30 after vaccination, the increase was not significant.

Trimming costs V 5 bases and J 5 bases, and their ends lie 7 bases apart. From the cysteine through the phenylalanine, the CDR3 covers 11 amino acids. Only CDR3 DNA remains: 33 bases, in frame from the first base. CDR1 is given as DFQATT and CDR2 as SNEGSKA, both from the germline V gene (reference sequence). The treatment or condition label for this specimen denotes: approximately 9-day PBMC culture with coronavirus spike peptide pools or control peptides (ViraFEST assay). The ViraFEST assay, used in the study, expanded antigen-specific T cells with peptide pools and then identified the expanded clonotypes through TCR sequencing. Positive SARS-CoV-2 PCR tests in the convalescent patients dated from March to December 2020, before Alpha, Beta and Delta variants emerged in the United States. Over 1.5 million PBMCs per well were cultured in IMDM with roughly 5.5% human AB serum and 9 to 10 IU/ml IL-2, plus 10 ug/ml peptide pools. Half of the culture medium was replaced with fresh IL-2-containing medium on days 3 and 7. After around 11 days of culture, CD4+ T cells were isolated by negative selection using the EasySep CD4+ T cell isolation kit. PBMCs were separated from whole blood using Ficoll-Paque Plus gradient centrifugation and then either used fresh or cryopreserved at -140C. Triplicate wells were generally used for each culture condition.

The library relied on PCR. TCR sequencing of DNA from cultured CD4+ T cells used the Oncomine TCR Beta short-read assay at the Johns Hopkins FTIC core. The QIAamp micro DNA kit was used to extract genomic DNA from the cultured CD4+ T cells. Oncomine TCR Beta libraries from cultured CD4+ T cells were pooled with unique dual indexes and sequenced on an Illumina iSeq 100. As for the original processing: Non-productive sequences were removed, and CDR3s that did not start with C, did not end with F or W, or were shorter than 7 amino acids were discarded. Antigen-specific clonotypes were identified using the MANAFEST web application through comparison of peptide-stimulated wells with reference and other culture wells. For a clone to be called positive, the clone needed an FDR below 0.05, an odds ratio above 5, and a productive frequency above 0.1% in at least two of three replicate wells. Cross-reactive clonotypes were defined as significantly expanded in both SARS-CoV-2 spike wells and at least one common cold coronavirus spike condition. Levenshtein distances (stringdist) and unrooted phylogenetic trees (ape) in R version 3.6.1 were used to assess CDR3 homology. TCRdb reanalyzed the raw reads on its own, using fastp at Q25 for trimming and MiXCR for clone calling, and kept in-frame beta chains. Records with the same CDR3 protein are collapsed into one entry carrying the most frequent genes and DNA. These V and J calls originate from TCRdb's pipeline instead of the authors' own analysis. This sample comprises about 14,000 distinct CDR3 sequences, about 21% of them detected only once. Of the sample, 12% to 15% falls within the top ten clones.

Notes on this clonotype: Its antigen is still unknown. It has no much larger one-base neighbor in the sample; base qualities were not kept.

Material: cultured CD4+ T cells from blood. The sequence is built from TRBV20-1 and TRBJ2-1; confidence is insufficient to name the D gene. The source of this sequence is a human donor with COVID-19. Read as DNA, the sequence is TGCAGTGCTCTGAAAAACAATGAGCAGTTCTTC. Protein translation: CSALKNNEQFF.